This T cell receptor (beta chain) was observed in a study of blood T cell repertoires in COVID-19 (dated by TCRdb to between 2020 and 2021). At the level of the whole study: Samples covering the acute and convalescent phases of COVID-19 were provided by collaborators in the United States, Italy and Spain. The prospective study material was composed of cDNA or gDNA derived from T cells, B-cell-depleted T cells, or PBMCs. Subjects who had been exposed to COVID-19, were actively infected with it, or had recovered from it provided the deeply sampled blood TCRbeta repertoires that made up the dataset. The repertoires were released in a freely available public database intended as a resource for research on the immune response to SARS-CoV-2. The samples were drawn from two sources: the first 160 participants of the ongoing ImmuneRACE study, and about 1,300 subjects contributed by 6 global collaborators. Sample metadata almost always included a de-identified subject ID, COVID-19 status, age in years and sex. HLA class I and class II types, where available, came from metadata supplied by the sample provider rather than from assay-based typing. The investigation overall reported the following: The amount of clinical and demographic metadata varied by source and participant and was provided uncurated.

The collaborating institutions used their own protocols to collect whole blood in K2EDTA tubes. For TCRbeta analysis, collaborator samples were shipped as frozen whole blood, as isolated PBMCs, or as DNA extracted from either sample type. TCRbeta CDR3 regions were amplified from genomic DNA by means of the immunoSEQ Assay, a bias-controlled multiplex PCR. In the original analysis: The number of nucleated cells in each sample was estimated from the amplification of reference gene primers within the assay. To quantify the absolute abundance of each unique TCRbeta CDR3 rearrangement, sequence reads were collapsed and filtered. For each sample, productive Simpson clonality was calculated as the square root of Simpson's diversity index across productive rearrangements. Here the immuneACCESS table is served through TCRdb, limited to in-frame sequences with V and J called. Missing clones are a known gap in these copies; in checked studies unresolved V genes cover under half, and the rest lacks a known reason. V and J calls plus clone size are reproduced from that table; the DNA served to infer D and trimming. The sample table records around 65,000 clones; 79% of these occur just once. The ten largest make up 15% to 20% of the sample.

Notes on this clone: Its antigen is currently not known. Within one base of it there is no much larger clone, and no base qualities were kept.

The sample comprised peripheral blood. This clonotype originated in a man aged 60 to 69 with acute or convalescent COVID-19.

The bases are TGCGCCAGCAGCTTGACTAGCGGGAGCTCCTACAATGAGCAGTTCTTC. This yields the protein CASSLTSGSSYNEQFF. The V gene is TRBV5-1 and the J gene is TRBJ2-1; TRBD2 lines up with 11 middle nucleotides. Taken from the germline V gene, the CDR1 and CDR2 loops are SGHRS and YFSETQ. Trimming accounts for 1 base at V and 0 bases at J, while the number of junction bases matched to no gene is 0. The CDR3 has 16 amino acids, counting the end cysteine and phenylalanine. The DNA shown is the 48-base CDR3, in frame from base 1.